This T cell receptor beta chain derives from a study of control samples from healthy donors and cancer patients. The V gene's germline CDR1 is MDHEN and CDR2 SYDVKM. Deletions cut 6 bases from V and 0 bases from J, with 16 bases between. CDR3 size: 16 residues. Clones were read by immunoSEQ multiplex PCR, and TCRdb kept only the in-frame ones, dropping some. Of under 90,000 clones in the sample, approximately 92% were seen once. Sequenced sample: blood. The V gene is TRBV28, the J gene TRBJ2-3; D is perhaps TRBD1 (8 bases). The TCR originated in an older woman in good health. The CDR3 bases are TGTGCCAGCAGCCCACAGGGGGAGGGTAGCACAGATACGCAGTATTTT. Translation: CASSPQGEGSTDTQYF. Using reference TRBV28 and TRBJ2-3 for the parts outside the CDR3, the full variable domain is DVKVTQSSRYLVKRTGEKVFLECVQDMDHENMFWYRQDPGLGLRLIYFSYDVKMKEKGDIPEGYSVSREKKERFSLILESASTNQTSMYLCASSPQGEGSTDTQYFGPGTRLTVL.